The 14 T cell receptor beta chains presented below share a single source sample, sequenced in a study of graft-versus-host responses after intestinal transplantation. For these receptors, no antigen is known. TCRdb's table, derived via immunoSEQ multiplex PCR, lists solely in-frame clones and lacks some. The sample yields under 95,000 clones, 89% seen once. Sequenced here: unstimulated CD8+ T cells sorted from spleen or lymph node cells, sampled before intestinal transplant. Receptors originate from a human donor who received an intestinal transplant.

The chain recombines TRBV18 with TRBJ2-7, with D maybe TRBD2 (5 bases). This CDR3 comprises 14 residues. Per germline, CDR1 KGHSH and CDR2 LQKENI. V gave up 3 bases and J gave up 3 bases, with 12 bases separating them. CDR3 residues: CASSPVGRYYEQYF. In nucleotides, the CDR3 is TGTGCCAGCTCACCTGTGGGGAGATACTACGAGCAGTACTTC.

The chain uses TRBV28 and TRBJ2-1, with 10 bases identical to TRBD2. CDR3 length: 15 amino acids. Unmatched junction bases numbered 5, after V lost 6 bases and J lost 3 bases. Germline values: CDR1 MDHEN, CDR2 SYDVKM. This chain's CDR3 is CASSQERGGYNEQFF. The CDR3, as DNA: TGTGCCAGCAGCCAAGAGCGGGGGGGCTACAATGAGCAGTTCTTC.

This chain connects TRBV4-1 to TRBJ2-7, with 11 positions matching TRBD2. This CDR3 contains 16 residues. V trimming: 1 base; J trimming: 2 bases; junction bases outside the gene matches: 4. Germline V gives CDR1 MGHRA, CDR2 YSYEKL. The CDR3 loop is CASSQGPSGGPYEQYF. The CDR3 DNA sequence: TGCGCCAGCAGCCAAGGTCCTAGCGGGGGGCCCTACGAGCAGTACTTC.

This rearrangement joins TRBV7-6 to TRBJ2-7; 7 nucleotides agree with TRBD1. The CDR3 spans 15 residues. The V and J ends lost 5 bases and 0 bases, in that order; junction bases with no gene match: 7. Germline V gene sequence: CDR1 SGHVS, CDR2 FNYEAQ. In nucleotides, the CDR3 is TGTGCCAGCAGCCAATTGCAGGGGGTCTCCTACGAGCAGTACTTC. Encoded protein: CASSQLQGVSYEQYF.

The chain employs TRBV11-2 and TRBJ2-7; D gene ambiguous. The CDR3 runs to 11 residues. Germline CDR1 reads SGHAT; CDR2 reads FQNNGV. Trimming cost V 4 bases and J 7 bases, with 8 bases left between them. In DNA form, the CDR3 reads TGTGCCAGCAGCTGGGCTGGGGAGCAGTACTTC. Translating gives CASSWAGEQYF.

The chain couples TRBV4-2 to TRBJ2-1; the match to TRBD1 covers 8 bases. The CDR3 is 15 amino acids. V shed 1 base, J shed 3 bases, and the junction held 2 bases outside the gene matches. The V gene's germline CDR1 is LGHNA and CDR2 YNFKEQ. The CDR3 loop reads CASSQATGDYNEQFF. CDR3 in DNA: TGTGCCAGCAGCCAAGCGACAGGGGACTACAATGAGCAGTTCTTC.

The V call is TRBV5-8, the J call TRBJ2-7; D ambiguous. Germline V gene lookup returns CDR1 SGHTS and CDR2 YDEGEE. The CDR3 is made up of 16 amino acids. Deletions cut 0 bases from V and 0 bases from J, with 13 bases between. Here the CDR3 reads CASSLGAVTASYEQYF. The CDR3 nucleotides read TGTGCCAGCAGCTTGGGGGCAGTGACCGCCTCCTACGAGCAGTACTTC. The variable domain in full, completed from reference TRBV5-8 and TRBJ2-7, reads EAGVTQSPTHLIKTRGQQATLRCSPISGHTSVYWYQQALGLGLQFLLWYDEGEERNRGNFPPRFSGRQFPNYSSELNVNALELEDSALYLCASSLGAVTASYEQYFGPGTRLTVT.

The chain joins TRBV18 to TRBJ2-7; 7 bases are a match to TRBD1. Germline V gene sequence: CDR1 KGHSH, CDR2 LQKENI. The CDR3 is 13 residues long. J lost 6 bases, V lost 3 bases, and 5 bases had no gene match. The CDR3 coding sequence is TGTGCCAGCTCACCCAACACAGGGGCCGAGCAGTACTTC. It specifies CASSPNTGAEQYF.

This chain connects TRBV28 to TRBJ2-3, with 8 bases identical to TRBD1. Germline CDR1 MDHEN, CDR2 SYDVKM. V lost 3 bases and J lost 3; bases outside the gene matches: 8. The CDR3 totals 16 residues. The CDR3 DNA reads TGTGCCAGCAGTTTCGGACAGGGTGAGGCAACAGATACGCAGTATTTT. Its protein is CASSFGQGEATDTQYF.

The chain has TRBV28 and TRBJ1-1; no clear D. Between the trimmed V and J ends, which lost 1 base and 6 bases, there was a span of 9 bases. This CDR3 is built from 13 residues. The germline gives CDR1 MDHEN, CDR2 SYDVKM. The CDR3 bases are TGTGCCAGCAGTTTATTCGGCGGATCTGAAGCTTTCTTT. Its translation: CASSLFGGSEAFF. Full variable domain (missing parts from reference TRBV28 and TRBJ1-1): DVKVTQSSRYLVKRTGEKVFLECVQDMDHENMFWYRQDPGLGLRLIYFSYDVKMKEKGDIPEGYSVSREKKERFSLILESASTNQTSMYLCASSLFGGSEAFFGQGTRLTVV.

In its sample, this clone was seen once. The chain is built from TRBV7-8 and TRBJ2-1; 13 bases map to TRBD2. CDR3 size: 15 residues. V shed 3 bases and J 7 bases; nucleotides not matched to a gene: 3. Germline loops: CDR1 SGHVS, CDR2 FQNEAQ. CDR3 region: CASSFLTSGGNEQFF. CDR3 bases: TGTGCCAGCAGCTTCCTGACTAGCGGGGGGAATGAGCAGTTCTTC.

The CDR3 protein is CASSLGAVITPTGTTDTQYF. The CDR3 DNA is TGTGCCAGCAGCTTGGGGGCAGTAATTACACCCACTGGGACAACAGATACGCAGTATTTT. This chain uses TRBV5-8 with TRBJ2-3; TRBD1 is a possible D gene (6 bases). The germline V gene encodes CDR1 SGHTS and CDR2 YDEGEE. The V end was cut by 0 bases, the J end by 3 bases, with 26 bases between. This CDR3 has 20 residues. The variable domain in full, completed from reference TRBV5-8 and TRBJ2-3, reads EAGVTQSPTHLIKTRGQQATLRCSPISGHTSVYWYQQALGLGLQFLLWYDEGEERNRGNFPPRFSGRQFPNYSSELNVNALELEDSALYLCASSLGAVITPTGTTDTQYFGPGTRLTVL.

The chain couples TRBV18 to TRBJ1-1; a weak D match, TRBD1 (6 bases). The CDR3 consists of 16 residues. V gave up 1 base and J gave up 4 bases, with 16 bases separating them. Germline CDR1 KGHSH, CDR2 LQKENI. The CDR3 nucleotides are TGTGCCAGCTCACCACAGTCGGCTCCAGGGGCCACTGAAGCTTTCTTT. It encodes CASSPQSAPGATEAFF.

The chain links TRBV7-3 to TRBJ2-7, with D possibly being TRBD2 (6 bases). The CDR3 loop spans 14 amino acids. CDR1 and CDR2 (germline): SGHTA, FQGTGA. Trimming pared 5 bases from V and 5 bases from J, leaving 16 bases between. The DNA for the CDR3 is TGTGCCAGCAGCCGAAACGGAGGGAGCGACGAGCAGTACTTC. It encodes CASSRNGGSDEQYF.